The following is a T cell receptor beta chain sequence with its context. Trimming pared 8 bases from V and 2 bases from J, leaving 23 bases between. CDR3 size: 17 residues. CDR1 is MDHEN and CDR2 is SYDVKM in the germline V gene. Measured with immunoSEQ multiplex PCR; TCRdb has only the in-frame clones, and not every one. The sample yields 55,000 to 75,000 clones, over 85% seen once. This record comes from a study of technical replicates of blood from a handful of donors. The receptor comes from a human donor in good health. Some clones in this sample may be carry-over from other donors' samples. The sample comprised PBMCs. The J gene is TRBJ2-3, the V gene TRBV28, with D tentatively TRBD2 (5 bases). In DNA form, the CDR3 reads TGTGCCAGCTCAACCCCTTATGGGCTAGCATTCACAGATACGCAGTATTTT. Protein: CASSTPYGLAFTDTQYF.